The 8 T cell receptor beta chains given below trace back to one sample, sequenced in a study of blood T cell repertoires in COVID-19. TCRdb's copy holds only in-frame clones and misses some; the assay was immunoSEQ multiplex PCR. The table shows around 300,000 clones, with 89% occurring only once. The sample consisted of peripheral blood. The receptors shown here come from a man aged 45-65 years with acute or convalescent COVID-19.

The chain uses TRBV4-1 and TRBJ2-1, with 11 bases identical to TRBD1. The V segment lost 3 bases and the J segment 10 bases; nucleotides outside the gene matches: 8. CDR3 length equals 15 residues. Per germline, CDR1 MGHRA and CDR2 YSYEKL. The CDR3, as DNA: TGCGCCAGCAGCCATAGAGTGGGACAGGGGGGGGAGCAGTTCTTC. Protein sequence: CASSHRVGQGGEQFF.

The rearrangement uses TRBV28 and TRBJ1-2, with D possibly matching TRBD1 (6 bases). Trimming removed 2 bases at V and 0 bases at J, with 16 bases between. CDR1 and CDR2 from the germline V gene are MDHEN and SYDVKM. The CDR3 length is 17 residues. The CDR3 protein is CASSLLGQGLTNYGYTF. As DNA, the CDR3 is TGTGCCAGCAGTTTACTCGGGCAGGGGCTTACTAACTATGGCTACACCTTC.

The V gene is TRBV19, the J gene TRBJ1-6; a weak D match, TRBD1 (6 bases). Germline assignment: CDR1 LNHDA and CDR2 SQIVND (reference sequence). Trimming took 6 bases from V and 9 from J, leaving 15 bases between them. This CDR3 comprises 14 residues. In DNA, the CDR3 is TGTGCCAGTAGGACACAGGGTCAAATTTCACCCCTCCACTTT. It encodes CASRTQGQISPLHF.

The chain couples TRBV2 to TRBJ2-6, with 8 bases fitting TRBD2. The J segment lost 4 bases and the V segment lost 1 base, leaving 9 bases of the junction unmatched. Germline-derived CDR1 and CDR2 are SNHLY and FYNNEI. This CDR3 comprises 18 residues. This CDR3 is CASSEVGSGGAGANVLTF. As DNA, the CDR3 is TGTGCCAGCAGTGAAGTAGGAAGCGGGGGCGCGGGGGCCAACGTCCTGACTTTC.

Only one count was recorded for this clone. V gene TRBV6-1 combines with J gene TRBJ2-7, with 10 bases that match TRBD1. This CDR3 has 14 residues. V dropped 1 base and J dropped 4; count of bases not matched to a gene: 1. The germline CDR1 and CDR2 sequences are MNHNS and SASEGT. In DNA form, the CDR3 reads TGTGCCAGCAGTGAAGGGGACAGGGGATACGAGCAGTACTTC. Protein sequence: CASSEGDRGYEQYF.

The chain is built from TRBV4-1 and TRBJ1-1; D gene ambiguous. Between the trimmed V and J ends, which lost 0 bases and 0 bases, there was a span of 11 bases. CDR3 length: 16 residues. Germline CDR1 is MGHRA and CDR2 is YSYEKL. Here the CDR3 DNA reads TGCGCCAGCAGCCAAGATGTCCCCAGTCTGAACACTGAAGCTTTCTTT. Encoded protein: CASSQDVPSLNTEAFF.

The CDR3 region is CASNYDQNTGELFF. Here the CDR3 DNA reads TGTGCCAGTAACTATGACCAAAACACCGGGGAGCTGTTTTTT. The rearrangement uses TRBV19 and TRBJ2-2; D gene unclear. CDR1 is LNHDA and CDR2 is SQIVND in the germline V gene (reference sequence). The CDR3 has 14 amino acids. V dropped 7 bases and J dropped 2 bases, with 11 bases sitting between them.

This clone came up a few times. CDR3 DNA sequence: TGTGCCAGTAGTACTGGTTTGGGGGACAGGAGATACTATGGCTACACCTTC. Translated, it gives CASSTGLGDRRYYGYTF. The gene calls are TRBV19 and TRBJ1-2, with 8 bases lining up with TRBD1. The CDR3 spans 17 residues. CDR1 is LNHDA, CDR2 SQIVND, per germline (reference sequence). V lost 4 bases and J lost 3; bases outside the gene matches: 13.